The 27 T cell receptor beta chains presented below share a single source sample, sequenced in a study of Ad26.COV2.S vaccination and SARS-CoV-2 variants. The treatment here: 19 received Ad26.COV2.S at low or high dose, single or two shots; about 5 received placebo; per-sample allocation not given. Day 63 following the first vaccine or placebo injection was when the samples were taken. The assay was immunoSEQ multiplex PCR, and TCRdb's table has in-frame clones only and misses some. The sample consists of roughly 420,000 clones, 89% of them appearing once. The sequences come from peripheral blood, collected in a trial of Ad26.COV2.S vaccine versus placebo. The origin of the receptors is a person between 18 and 59 years old who received the Ad26.COV2.S COVID-19 vaccine or a placebo.

This clone has more than one count but fewer than ten. The chain uses TRBV30 and TRBJ2-1; D is perhaps TRBD1 or TRBD2 (5 bases each). V dropped 2 bases and J dropped 1 base, with 15 bases sitting between them. CDR1 GTSNPN and CDR2 SVGIG come from the germline V gene (reference sequence). The CDR3 sequence is 16 residues long. Here the CDR3 DNA reads TGTGCCTGGAGTACTTTGGGGGAGAAGTCCTACAATGAGCAGTTCTTC. Translation: CAWSTLGEKSYNEQFF.

V usage is TRBV5-1 and J usage is TRBJ1-3; D may be TRBD1 (5 bases). Germline V lookup: CDR1 SGHRS, CDR2 YFSETQ. With 4 bases removed from V and 4 bases from J, the gap between germline ends came to 15 bases. This CDR3 is 15 amino acids long. The CDR3 sequence is CASSTRQSPGNTIYF. The CDR3 DNA reads as TGCGCCAGCAGCACCCGACAGTCGCCGGGAAACACCATATATTTT.

CDR3 sequence reads: CASSQNPSYEQYV. CDR3 sequence (DNA): TGTGCCAGCAGTCAAAACCCTTCCTACGAGCAGTACGTC. The J gene is TRBJ2-7, the V gene TRBV28; D unresolved. The CDR3 has 13 residues. Trimming cost V 5 bases and J 1 base, with 9 bases left between them. Germline V CDR1 and CDR2: MDHEN, SYDVKM.

The genes are TRBV5-1 and TRBJ2-3; 7 bases match TRBD2. The CDR3 is 16 amino acids. Germline CDR1 SGHRS, CDR2 YFSETQ. Germline trimming cut 4 bases from V and 2 bases from J; bases unmatched to any gene: 10. CDR3 loop: CASSIGSLADTDTQYF. The CDR3 nucleotides are TGCGCCAGCAGCATTGGGTCTCTAGCGGACACAGATACGCAGTATTTT.

The genes are TRBV20-1 and TRBJ2-6; D unresolved. The CDR3 is 16 amino acids. The germline gives CDR1 DFQATT, CDR2 SNEGSKA (reference sequence). V dropped 3 bases and J dropped 0 bases, with 12 bases sitting between them. CDR3 residues: CSASLLGDSGANVLTF. CDR3 nucleotides: TGCAGTGCTAGTCTTTTGGGTGACTCTGGGGCCAACGTCCTGACTTTC.

Regarding this clone: Other DNA sequences within the sample encode an identical CDR3. This rearrangement joins TRBV20-1 to TRBJ2-5; D unresolved. V dropped 3 bases and J dropped 1 base, with 6 bases sitting between them. CDR3 length equals 12 residues. Germline assignment: CDR1 DFQATT and CDR2 SNEGSKA (reference sequence). Written as DNA, the CDR3 is TGCAGTGCTAGTCCCATCCAAGAGACCCAGTACTTC. Translation gives CSASPIQETQYF.

A single count supports this clone. The rearrangement joins TRBV27 to TRBJ2-1; tentative D call: TRBD2 (6 bases). The ends were cut back, 4 bases at V and 1 base at J, with 14 bases in the middle. The CDR3 has 16 amino acids. CDR1 MNHEY and CDR2 SMNVEV come from the germline V gene (reference sequence). DNA of the CDR3: TGTGCCAGCAGTTCCTCCGGGACTCAATCCTACAATGAGCAGTTCTTC. Protein product: CASSSSGTQSYNEQFF.

The chain has TRBV6-5 and TRBJ1-2, with 7 bases that match TRBD1. Germline-derived CDR1 and CDR2 are MNHEY and SVGAGI. V lost 6 bases to trimming and J lost 3 bases; unmatched junction nucleotides: 4. The CDR3 spans 13 residues. In DNA form, the CDR3 reads TGTGCCAGCAGGGGGGACAGCCACTATGGCTACACCTTC. Residues: CASRGDSHYGYTF.

The rearrangement joins TRBV19 to TRBJ1-1; 7 bases agree with TRBD1. J gave up 4 bases and V 7 bases, and 12 bases lay outside the gene matches. Germline loops: CDR1 LNHDA, CDR2 SQIVND (reference sequence). CDR3 length: 15 amino acids. The CDR3 region is CASNAGEPGGTEAFF. CDR3 DNA: TGTGCCAGTAATGCGGGGGAACCAGGGGGCACTGAAGCTTTCTTT.

The chain joins TRBV9 to TRBJ2-3; no clear D gene. The CDR3 is 14 amino acids. The germline gives CDR1 SGDLS, CDR2 YYNGEE. Trimming took off 1 base at V and 0 bases at J, with 6 bases between the two ends. The CDR3 sequence: CASSVYYSTDTQYF. CDR3 DNA: TGTGCCAGCAGCGTATACTATAGCACAGATACGCAGTATTTT.

In its sample, this clone was seen once. The gene calls are TRBV2 and TRBJ1-1; no firm D call. The CDR3 contains 14 residues. Germline V CDR1 and CDR2: SNHLY, FYNNEI. With 6 bases removed from V and 6 bases from J, the gap between germline ends came to 17 bases. For the CDR3, the DNA is TGTGCCAGCAGCGCCCTAGACTGGTCCTCTGAAGCTTTCTTT. This gives the protein CASSALDWSSEAFF.

The V call is TRBV6-4, the J call TRBJ2-2; no reliable D call. Germline lookup yields CDR1 MRHNA and CDR2 SNTAGT. Between the trimmed V and J ends, which lost 4 bases and 8 bases, there was a span of 8 bases. The CDR3 runs to 12 residues. CDR3 sequence reads: CASSGLSGELFF. CDR3 bases: TGTGCCAGCAGTGGCCTATCGGGGGAGCTGTTTTTT.

The CDR3 here is CASSQDLGRGEQFF. The CDR3 DNA is TGCGCCAGCAGCCAAGATTTGGGGAGGGGTGAGCAGTTCTTC. The rearrangement uses TRBV4-3 and TRBJ2-1; 7 bases align to TRBD2. The junction had 5 bases not matched to a gene; V was cut back by 0 bases and J by 9 bases. Germline CDR1 is LGHNA and CDR2 is YSLEER. CDR3 length: 14 amino acids.

The chain carries TRBV15 and TRBJ1-1; TRBD1 might be the D (5 bases). Per germline, CDR1 LNHNV and CDR2 YYDKDF (reference sequence). There are 13 residues in the CDR3. V was cut by 3 bases and J by 4 bases, with 9 bases left in between. The chain's CDR3 is CATSRRRGTEAFF. CDR3 nucleotides: TGTGCCACCAGCAGGCGGAGGGGCACTGAAGCTTTCTTT.

The chain carries TRBV3-1 (or the pseudogene TRBV3-2) and TRBJ2-1; D tentatively fits TRBD1 or TRBD2 (5 bases each). This CDR3 is built from 18 residues. V lost 4 bases and J 3 bases, leaving 22 bases between the germline ends. CDR1 LGHDT and CDR2 YNNKEL come from the germline V gene (reference sequence). The chain's CDR3 is CASSLGTPGRSIYNEQFF. CDR3 nucleotide sequence: TGTGCCAGCAGCCTGGGAACCCCGGGACGGAGCATCTACAATGAGCAGTTCTTC.

This chain joins TRBV27 and TRBJ1-5; D remains unclear. CDR3 length equals 14 residues. The V gene lost 5 bases and the J gene lost 5 bases, with 13 bases spanning the gap. Germline V gene lookup returns CDR1 MNHEY and CDR2 SMNVEV (reference sequence). The CDR3 loop reads CASSPHGGHQPQHF. CDR3 DNA sequence: TGTGCCAGCAGTCCCCACGGCGGTCATCAGCCCCAGCATTTT.

Concerning this clone: At one end the junction does not follow the germline gene, possibly because of a read error. The chain uses TRBV18 and TRBJ1-5, with 8 bases that match TRBD1. The CDR3 has 15 residues. The germline V gene has CDR1 KGHSH and CDR2 LQKENI. In nucleotides, the CDR3 is TGTGCCAGCTCCCCACAGGGGGGCAGCAATCAGCCCCAGCATTTT. It translates to CASSPQGGSNQPQHF. The whole variable domain, filled in from reference TRBV18 and TRBJ1-5, reads NAGVMQNPRHLVRRRGQEARLRCSPMKGHSHVYWYRQLPEEGLKFMVYLQKENIIDESGMPKERFSAEFPKEGPSILRIQQVVRGDSAAYFCASSPQGGSNQPQHFGDGTRLSIL.

This clone was found once. V is TRBV6-5 and J is TRBJ1-6, with TRBD1 matching over 8 bases. Germline V gives CDR1 MNHEY, CDR2 SVGAGI. The CDR3 totals 15 residues. The V and J ends lost 1 base and 14 bases, in that order; junction bases with no gene match: 10. The CDR3 sequence: CASSYLGTGAPTLHF. CDR3 sequence (DNA): TGTGCCAGCAGTTACTTGGGGACAGGAGCGCCCACCCTCCACTTT.

J is TRBJ1-5 and V is TRBV6-2 or TRBV6-3; 7 bases agree with TRBD1. Per the germline V gene, CDR1 is MNHEY and CDR2 is SVGEGT. J lost 1 base, V lost 3 bases, and 18 bases had no gene match. This CDR3 contains 20 residues. The CDR3 coding sequence is TGTGCCAGCAGTTATAGCCTCCTCGCAGGGGGGGTTTTAAGCAATCAGCCCCAGCATTTT. Translated, it gives CASSYSLLAGGVLSNQPQHF.

This clone was detected many times. This chain joins TRBV5-1 and TRBJ1-6; D ambiguous. V lost 0 bases to trimming and J lost 8 bases, with 6 bases between them. The CDR3 is 13 amino acids. Germline CDR1 and CDR2: SGHRS and YFSETQ. The CDR3, as DNA: TGCGCCAGCAGCTTGGCCTTGGATTCACCCCTCCACTTT. This sequence encodes CASSLALDSPLHF.

The V gene is TRBV4-3, the J gene TRBJ2-5, with D unresolved. The CDR3 consists of 16 residues. Germline CDR1 and CDR2: LGHNA and YSLEER. Trimming cost V 0 bases and J 5 bases, with 16 bases left between them. The CDR3 DNA is TGCGCCAGCAGCCAAGAAGGTGGGCTAGAAGGTGAGACCCAGTACTTC. Encoded protein: CASSQEGGLEGETQYF.

The chain is built from TRBV11-3 and TRBJ2-7; TRBD2 is a possible D gene (6 bases). There are 15 residues in the CDR3. V lost 4 bases, J lost 2 bases, and 15 bases lay in between. The germline CDR1 and CDR2 sequences are SGHNT and YENEEA. This CDR3 is CASSSGLTETYEQYF. For the CDR3, the DNA is TGTGCCAGCAGCTCGGGACTGACAGAGACCTACGAGCAGTACTTC.

The chain couples TRBV19 to TRBJ2-7, with a tentative D call TRBD1 (6 bases). The germline V gene has CDR1 LNHDA and CDR2 SQIVND (reference sequence). V lost 4 bases, J lost 5 bases, and 15 bases lay in between. The CDR3 totals 14 residues. CDR3 sequence reads: CASSTHRAADEQYV. CDR3 DNA: TGTGCCAGTAGTACCCACAGGGCCGCGGACGAGCAGTACGTC.

The J gene is TRBJ2-2, the V gene TRBV14, with D unresolved. CDR3 length: 15 amino acids. Trimming pared 4 bases from V and 2 bases from J, leaving 11 bases between. The germline V gene encodes CDR1 SGHDN and CDR2 FVKESK. The CDR3 nucleotides read TGTGCCAGCAGCCTAAGCAATAGTAACACCGGGGAGCTGTTTTTT. Translating it yields CASSLSNSNTGELFF.

The gene calls are TRBV5-1 and TRBJ2-7, with D perhaps being TRBD1 or TRBD2 (5 bases each). Trimming cost V 4 bases and J 3 bases, with 14 bases left between them. Germline V gene lookup returns CDR1 SGHRS and CDR2 YFSETQ. This CDR3 is 14 amino acids long. CDR3 nucleotides: TGCGCCAGCAGCCGGGGTGGGGGAATCTACGAGCAGTACTTC. This sequence encodes CASSRGGGIYEQYF.

The V gene is TRBV19, the J gene TRBJ1-2, with no clear D. Trimming removed 5 bases at V and 2 bases at J, with 18 bases between. The CDR3 loop spans 16 amino acids. Germline assignment: CDR1 LNHDA and CDR2 SQIVND (reference sequence). The CDR3 DNA reads TGTGCCAGTAGTCCCCATCGGACGGGTTACAACTATGGCTACACCTTC. This codes for CASSPHRTGYNYGYTF. The complete variable domain, with remaining parts taken from reference TRBV19 and TRBJ1-2, reads DGGITQSPKYLFRKEGQNVTLSCEQNLNHDAMYWYRQDPGQGLRLIYYSQIVNDFQKGDIAEGYSVSREKKESFPLTVTSAQKNPTAFYLCASSPHRTGYNYGYTFGSGTRLTVV.

The chain couples TRBV3-1 (or the pseudogene TRBV3-2) to TRBJ2-1, with TRBD1 matching over 8 bases. After removal of 0 bases from V and 2 bases from J, the junction contained 9 bases not matched to a gene. CDR3 length: 18 residues. The V gene's germline CDR1 is LGHDT and CDR2 YNNKEL (reference sequence). The DNA of the CDR3 is TGTGCCAGCAGCCAAGACTCGGGAAGACAGGGGCCCTACAATGAGCAGTTCTTC. This gives the protein CASSQDSGRQGPYNEQFF.